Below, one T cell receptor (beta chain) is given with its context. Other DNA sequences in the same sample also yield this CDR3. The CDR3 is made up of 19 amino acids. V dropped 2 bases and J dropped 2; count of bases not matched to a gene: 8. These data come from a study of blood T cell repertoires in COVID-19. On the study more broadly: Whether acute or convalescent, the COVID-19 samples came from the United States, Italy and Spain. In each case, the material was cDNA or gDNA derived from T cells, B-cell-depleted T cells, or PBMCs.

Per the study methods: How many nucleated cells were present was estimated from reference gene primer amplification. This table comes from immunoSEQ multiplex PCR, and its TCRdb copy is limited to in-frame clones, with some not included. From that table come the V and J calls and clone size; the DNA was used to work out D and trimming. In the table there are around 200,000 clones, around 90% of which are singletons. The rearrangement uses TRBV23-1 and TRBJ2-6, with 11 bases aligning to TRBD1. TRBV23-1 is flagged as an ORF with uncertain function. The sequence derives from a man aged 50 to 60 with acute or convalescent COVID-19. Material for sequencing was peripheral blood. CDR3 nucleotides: TGCGCCAGCAGTCAAATTCGGGGACAGGGGGGGCCTGGGGCCAACGTCCTGACTTTC. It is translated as CASSQIRGQGGPGANVLTF.